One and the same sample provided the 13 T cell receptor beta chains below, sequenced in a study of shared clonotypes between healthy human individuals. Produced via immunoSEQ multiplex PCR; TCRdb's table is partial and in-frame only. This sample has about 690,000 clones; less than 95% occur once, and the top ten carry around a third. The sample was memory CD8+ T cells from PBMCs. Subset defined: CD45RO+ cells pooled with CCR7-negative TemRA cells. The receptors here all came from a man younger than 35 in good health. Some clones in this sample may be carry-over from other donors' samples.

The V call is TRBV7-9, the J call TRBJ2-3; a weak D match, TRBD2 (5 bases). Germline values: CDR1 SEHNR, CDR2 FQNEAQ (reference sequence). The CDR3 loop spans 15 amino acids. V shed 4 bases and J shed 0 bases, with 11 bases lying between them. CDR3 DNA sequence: TGTGCCAGCAGCTCTAGCTTATCTAGCACAGATACGCAGTATTTT. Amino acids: CASSSSLSSTDTQYF.

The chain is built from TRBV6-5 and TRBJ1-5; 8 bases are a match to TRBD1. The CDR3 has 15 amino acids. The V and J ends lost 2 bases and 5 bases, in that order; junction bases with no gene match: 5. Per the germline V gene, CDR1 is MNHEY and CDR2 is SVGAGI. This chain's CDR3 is CASSYAQGAHQPQHF. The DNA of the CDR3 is TGTGCCAGCAGTTACGCTCAGGGGGCCCATCAGCCCCAGCATTTT.

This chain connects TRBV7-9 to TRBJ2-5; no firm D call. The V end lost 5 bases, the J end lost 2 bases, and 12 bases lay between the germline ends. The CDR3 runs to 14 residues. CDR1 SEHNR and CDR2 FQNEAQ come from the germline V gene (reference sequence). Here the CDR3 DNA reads TGTGCCAGCAGCCAACCAGAGATACAAGAGACCCAGTACTTC. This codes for CASSQPEIQETQYF.

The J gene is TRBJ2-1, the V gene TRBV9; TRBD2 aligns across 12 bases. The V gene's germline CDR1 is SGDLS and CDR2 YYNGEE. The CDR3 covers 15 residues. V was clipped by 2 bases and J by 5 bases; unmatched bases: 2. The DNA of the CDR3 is TGTGCCAGCAGCGTCGGGACTAGCGGGCACAATGAGCAGTTCTTC. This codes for CASSVGTSGHNEQFF. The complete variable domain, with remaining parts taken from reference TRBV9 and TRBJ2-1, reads DSGVTQTPKHLITATGQRVTLRCSPRSGDLSVYWYQQSLDQGLQFLIQYYNGEERAKGNILERFSAQQFPDLHSELNLSSLELGDSALYFCASSVGTSGHNEQFFGPGTRLTVL.

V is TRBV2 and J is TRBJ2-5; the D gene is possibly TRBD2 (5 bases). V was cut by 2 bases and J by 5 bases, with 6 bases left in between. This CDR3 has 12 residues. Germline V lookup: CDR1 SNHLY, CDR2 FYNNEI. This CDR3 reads CASSEKRETQYF. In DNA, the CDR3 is TGTGCCAGCAGTGAAAAGCGGGAGACCCAGTACTTC.

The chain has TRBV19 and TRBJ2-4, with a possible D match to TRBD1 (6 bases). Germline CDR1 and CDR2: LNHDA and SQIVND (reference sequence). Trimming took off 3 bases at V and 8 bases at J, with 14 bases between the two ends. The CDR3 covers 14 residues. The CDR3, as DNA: TGTGCCAGTAGTATCGGGACATTTGCGGACATTCAGTACTTC. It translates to CASSIGTFADIQYF.

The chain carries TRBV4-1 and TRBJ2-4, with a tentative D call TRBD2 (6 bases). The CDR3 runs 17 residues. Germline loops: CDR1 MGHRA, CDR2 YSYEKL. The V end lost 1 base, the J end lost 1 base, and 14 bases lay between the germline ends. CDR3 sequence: CASSQGSASGAKNIQYF. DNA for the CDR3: TGCGCCAGCAGCCAAGGGTCAGCCAGCGGGGCCAAAAACATTCAGTACTTC.

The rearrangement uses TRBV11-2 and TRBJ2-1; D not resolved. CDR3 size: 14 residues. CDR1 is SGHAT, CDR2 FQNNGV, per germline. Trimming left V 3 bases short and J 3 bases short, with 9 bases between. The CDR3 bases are TGTGCCAGCAGCTTGGGTGGATTCTACAATGAGCAGTTCTTC. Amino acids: CASSLGGFYNEQFF.

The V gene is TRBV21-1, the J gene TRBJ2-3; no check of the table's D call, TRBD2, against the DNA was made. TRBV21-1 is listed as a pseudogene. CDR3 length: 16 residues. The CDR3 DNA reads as TGTGCCAGCAGCAGTCCAACTAGCCGACGTGCAGATACGCAGTATTTT. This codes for CASSSPTSRRADTQYF.

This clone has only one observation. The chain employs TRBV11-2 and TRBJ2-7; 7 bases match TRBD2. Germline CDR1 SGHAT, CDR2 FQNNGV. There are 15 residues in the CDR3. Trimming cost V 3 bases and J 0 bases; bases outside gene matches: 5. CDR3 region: CASSFLAALSYEQYF. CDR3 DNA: TGTGCCAGCAGCTTTCTAGCGGCCCTCTCCTACGAGCAGTACTTC.

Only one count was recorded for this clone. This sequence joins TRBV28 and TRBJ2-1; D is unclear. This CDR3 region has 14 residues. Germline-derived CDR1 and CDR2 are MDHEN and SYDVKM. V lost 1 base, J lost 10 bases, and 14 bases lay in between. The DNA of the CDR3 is TGTGCCAGCAGTTTATCGGCGGAGCCGAGGGAGCAGTTCTTC. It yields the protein CASSLSAEPREQFF.

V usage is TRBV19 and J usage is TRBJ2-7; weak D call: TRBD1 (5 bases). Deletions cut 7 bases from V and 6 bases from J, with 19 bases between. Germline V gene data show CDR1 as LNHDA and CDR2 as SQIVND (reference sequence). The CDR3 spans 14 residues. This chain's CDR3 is CASTHRALDSEQYF. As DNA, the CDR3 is TGTGCCAGTACCCATAGGGCCCTCGACAGCGAGCAGTACTTC.

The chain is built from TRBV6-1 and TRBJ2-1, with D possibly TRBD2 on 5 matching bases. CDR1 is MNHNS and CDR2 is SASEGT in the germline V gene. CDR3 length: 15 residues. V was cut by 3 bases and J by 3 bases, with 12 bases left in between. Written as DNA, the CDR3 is TGTGCCAGCAGTGACCCGGACTGGGACTACAATGAGCAGTTCTTC. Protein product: CASSDPDWDYNEQFF.